This T cell receptor beta chain was profiled in a study of T cell responses to AZD1222 COVID-19 vaccine. Study observations and caveats: Variant regions that are unmutated are reportedly the target of nearly half of spike-specific TCRs. Donors skewed white British and female; clonal diversity was possibly underestimated. Vaccine-associated CD4 TCRs spanned spike, dominant at 160-218 and 743-854.

V was cut by 4 bases and J by 6 bases, with 9 bases left in between. Looked up from germline, CDR1 is SNHLY and CDR2 is FYNNEI. The CDR3 extends over 13 amino acids. This table comes from immunoSEQ multiplex PCR, and its TCRdb copy is limited to in-frame clones, with some not included. The sample consists of about 180,000 clones, 90% to 95% of them appearing once. Note on this clone: As yet, its antigen is unknown.

Doses given second, at about 4 or about 12 weeks, were pooled. The clonotype originates from an adult who received the AZD1222 COVID-19 vaccine. This chain connects TRBV2 to TRBJ1-4; no definite D call. The source material was peripheral blood, sampled 28 days after the second AZD1222 dose. The CDR3 nucleotides read TGTGCCAGCAGTGTGGGTAGAGATGAAAAACTGTTTTTT. As protein: CASSVGRDEKLFF.